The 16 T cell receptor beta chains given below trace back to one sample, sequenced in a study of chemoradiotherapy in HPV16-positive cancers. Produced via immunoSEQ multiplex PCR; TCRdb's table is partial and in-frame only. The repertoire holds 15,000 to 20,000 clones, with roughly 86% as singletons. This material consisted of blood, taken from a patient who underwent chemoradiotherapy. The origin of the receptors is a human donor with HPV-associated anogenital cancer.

CDR3 bases: TGTGCCATCAGCTTCCAGGGGGCGGGTCAGCCCCAGCATTTT. It translates to CAISFQGAGQPQHF. V usage is TRBV10-3 and J usage is TRBJ1-5; TRBD1 agrees at 8 bases. Per the germline V gene, CDR1 is ENHRY and CDR2 is SYGVKD. The CDR3 runs to 14 residues. J was trimmed by 6 bases and V by 6 bases; bases with no gene match: 7.

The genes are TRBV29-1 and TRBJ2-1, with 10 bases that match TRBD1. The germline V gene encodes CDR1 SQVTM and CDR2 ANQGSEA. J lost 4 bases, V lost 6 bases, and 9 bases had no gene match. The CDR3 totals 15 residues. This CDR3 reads CSVQVGDRGYNEQFF. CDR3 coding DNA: TGCAGCGTACAGGTGGGGGACAGGGGTTACAATGAGCAGTTCTTC.

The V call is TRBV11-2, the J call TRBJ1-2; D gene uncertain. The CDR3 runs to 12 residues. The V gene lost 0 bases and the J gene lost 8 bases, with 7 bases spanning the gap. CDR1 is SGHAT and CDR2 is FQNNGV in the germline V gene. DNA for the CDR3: TGTGCCAGCAGCTTAGACGGCGGCGGCTACACCTTC. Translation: CASSLDGGGYTF.

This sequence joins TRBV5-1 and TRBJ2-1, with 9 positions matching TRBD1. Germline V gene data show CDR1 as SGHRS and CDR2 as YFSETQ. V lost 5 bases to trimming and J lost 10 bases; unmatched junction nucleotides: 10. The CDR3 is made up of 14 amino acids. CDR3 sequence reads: CASRGPGQGDEQFF. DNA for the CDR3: TGCGCCAGCAGGGGCCCGGGACAGGGTGACGAGCAGTTCTTC.

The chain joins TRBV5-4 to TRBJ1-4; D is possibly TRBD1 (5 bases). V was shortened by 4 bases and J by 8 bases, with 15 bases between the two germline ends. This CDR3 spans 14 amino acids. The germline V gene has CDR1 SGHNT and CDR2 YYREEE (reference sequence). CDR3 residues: CASSPWGREEKLFF. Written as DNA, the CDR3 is TGTGCCAGCAGCCCTTGGGGGAGAGAAGAAAAACTGTTTTTT.

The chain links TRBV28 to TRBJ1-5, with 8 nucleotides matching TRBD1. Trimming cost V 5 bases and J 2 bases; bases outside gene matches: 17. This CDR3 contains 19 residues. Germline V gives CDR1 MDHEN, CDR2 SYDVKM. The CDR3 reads CASSMIDRGSLRGNQPQHF. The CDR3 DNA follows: TGTGCCAGCAGTATGATTGACAGGGGCTCCCTTCGAGGCAATCAGCCCCAGCATTTT.

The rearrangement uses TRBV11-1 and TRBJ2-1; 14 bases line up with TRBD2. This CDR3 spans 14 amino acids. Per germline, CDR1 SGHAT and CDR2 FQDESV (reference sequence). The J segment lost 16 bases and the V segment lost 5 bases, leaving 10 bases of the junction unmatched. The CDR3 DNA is TGTGCCAGCAGCCCCGGGACTAGCGGGAGAGGTAGATTCTTC. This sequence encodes CASSPGTSGRGRFF.

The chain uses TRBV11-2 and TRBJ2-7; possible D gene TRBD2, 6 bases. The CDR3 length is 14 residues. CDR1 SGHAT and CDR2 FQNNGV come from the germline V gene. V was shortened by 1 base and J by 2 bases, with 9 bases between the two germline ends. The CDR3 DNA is TGTGCCAGCAGCTTAGTTACGGGGGCCTACGAGCAGTACTTC. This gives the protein CASSLVTGAYEQYF.

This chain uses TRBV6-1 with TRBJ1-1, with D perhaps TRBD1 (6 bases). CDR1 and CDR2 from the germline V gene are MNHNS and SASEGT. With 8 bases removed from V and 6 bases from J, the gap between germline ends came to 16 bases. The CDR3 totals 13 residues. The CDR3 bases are TGTGCCAGCGGTTGGACAGTGGAGGCTGAAGCTTTCTTT. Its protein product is CASGWTVEAEAFF.

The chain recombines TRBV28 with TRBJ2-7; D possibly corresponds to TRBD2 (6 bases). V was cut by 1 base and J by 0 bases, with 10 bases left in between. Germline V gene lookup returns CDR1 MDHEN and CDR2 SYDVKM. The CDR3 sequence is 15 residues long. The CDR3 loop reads CASSLYWTNSYEQYF. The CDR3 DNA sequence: TGTGCCAGCAGTTTATATTGGACTAACTCCTACGAGCAGTACTTC.

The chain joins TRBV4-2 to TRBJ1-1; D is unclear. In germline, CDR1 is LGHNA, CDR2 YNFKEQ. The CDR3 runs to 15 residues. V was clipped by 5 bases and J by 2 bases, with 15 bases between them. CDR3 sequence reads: CASSGRRGGNTEAFF. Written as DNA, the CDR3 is TGTGCCAGCAGCGGGCGGCGGGGAGGAAACACTGAAGCTTTCTTT.

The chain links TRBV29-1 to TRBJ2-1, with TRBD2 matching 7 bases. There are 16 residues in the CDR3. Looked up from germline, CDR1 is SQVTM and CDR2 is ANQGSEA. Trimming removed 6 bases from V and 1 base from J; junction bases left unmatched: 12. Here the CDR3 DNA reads TGCAGCGTCCTATCGGGAGGTAAATTATCCTACAATGAGCAGTTCTTC. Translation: CSVLSGGKLSYNEQFF.

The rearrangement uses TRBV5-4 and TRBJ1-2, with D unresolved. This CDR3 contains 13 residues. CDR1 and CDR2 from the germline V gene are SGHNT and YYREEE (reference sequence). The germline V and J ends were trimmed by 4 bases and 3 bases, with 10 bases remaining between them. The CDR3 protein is CASSPDSYYGYTF. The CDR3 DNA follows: TGTGCCAGCAGCCCCGATTCCTACTATGGCTACACCTTC.

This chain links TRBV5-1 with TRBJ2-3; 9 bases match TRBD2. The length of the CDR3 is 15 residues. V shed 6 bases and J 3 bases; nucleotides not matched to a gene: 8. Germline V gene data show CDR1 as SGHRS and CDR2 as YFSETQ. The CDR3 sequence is CASTGRGGPTDTQYF. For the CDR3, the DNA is TGCGCCAGCACGGGGCGGGGGGGCCCGACAGATACGCAGTATTTT.

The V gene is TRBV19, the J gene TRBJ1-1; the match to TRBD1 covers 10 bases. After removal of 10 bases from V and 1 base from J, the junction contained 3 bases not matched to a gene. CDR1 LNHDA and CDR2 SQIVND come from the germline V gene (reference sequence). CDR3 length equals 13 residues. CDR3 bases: TGTGCCACCTGGGACAGGGGGAACACTGAAGCTTTCTTT. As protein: CATWDRGNTEAFF.

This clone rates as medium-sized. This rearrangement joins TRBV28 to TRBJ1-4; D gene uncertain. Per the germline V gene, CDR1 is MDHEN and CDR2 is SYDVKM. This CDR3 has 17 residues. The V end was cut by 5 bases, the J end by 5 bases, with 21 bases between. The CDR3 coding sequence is TGTGCCAGCAGTCCGGGCGCTCTAGGACGGTTAAATGAAAAACTGTTTTTT. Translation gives CASSPGALGRLNEKLFF.